The T cell receptor (beta chain) under discussion was sequenced for a study of cytomegalovirus exposure and HLA in healthy donors (dated by TCRdb to about 2017). Background on the whole study: An earlier analysis of 587 of the donors reported 250 to 350 Gb of sequence data and 95 million to 140 million unique TCR beta sequences obtained from roughly 180 million T cells. Along with the approximately 620-subject first cohort, a separate validation cohort of about 110 different subjects was used. All discovery cohort repertoires had been generated on a single sequencing platform. Across approximately 400 genotyped donors of the cohort, an average of about 240,000 unique TCR beta nucleotide sequences per donor were sequenced, and 15% to 20% of those sequences were non-productive. An early release covering over 500 HLA-typed donors comprised approximately 290 gigabases of sequencing data and tens of millions of unique TCR sequences. To study patterns of TCR occurrence, a later analysis re-analyzed previously published TCR beta repertoires from under 750 donors and added high-resolution HLA genotyping. The study aimed to test whether cataloging public T cell receptors could reveal signatures of past pathogen exposure. Using immunosequencing, the study profiled T cell repertoires from about 650 subjects and related those repertoires to cytomegalovirus serostatus. Rather than drawing on any new phenotypic data, the later analysis identified candidate immune exposures from TCR beta sequences and the way those sequences occurred across donors. Alongside the repertoire data, information on donor age, sex, ethnicity and CMV serostatus was compiled. Class I and class II HLA loci were covered by the typing at four-digit resolution. Genome-wide SNP genotypes for about 65% of the roughly 670 donors were used in a later genetic analysis, which treated that subset as a discovery cohort. Of the roughly 390 genotyped donors, about 80% fell in the genetic ancestry cluster associated with self-reported Caucasian donors. In an earlier analysis of roughly 600 of the donors, high-throughput TCR beta sequencing was used to judge whether each TCR beta V gene segment behaved as functional or pseudogenic. The number of typed donors differed by locus: 629-630 for A, B, C, DRB1 and DQB1; approximately 520 for DQA1; approximately 600 for DPA1; and about 450 for DPB1. To predict cytomegalovirus infection status, the study brought together high-throughput TCR immunosequencing, statistical association of individual TCRs with disease status, and machine learning. Several DR-DQ haplotypes were handled as single units for association and clustering because linkage in the cohort was strong.

The cohort was made up of 500 to 800 healthy bone marrow donors. Cohort members were all nominally healthy when sampled, although unrecorded immune exposures were likely present. The donor was CMV seronegative and was included in the group of hundreds of seronegative cohort members. Each donor provided a peripheral blood sample, and peripheral blood mononuclear cells were used for TCR beta sequencing. The Qiagen DNeasy Blood Extraction Kit was used to extract genomic DNA from the blood cell samples. The library was obtained by the immunoSEQ multiplex PCR assay. The multiplex PCR relied on a mix of 60 forward primers for TCR Vbeta segments and 13 reverse primers for TCR Jbeta segments. The CDR3 region of rearranged TCR beta genes was amplified from genomic DNA by a multiplex PCR assay. The Illumina HiSeq System was used to sequence the amplified TCR beta libraries as 87-base-pair reads. In the authors' own workflow: A later analysis tallied tens of millions of unique TCR beta chains across the 666 repertoires, and around 9.9 million of those chains were shared by two or more donors. To remove PCR and sequencing errors, raw reads were error-corrected and collapsed into unique sequences using a nearest-neighbor algorithm that merged closely related sequences. CDR3 sequences were aligned to IMGT reference sequences to assign V, D and J gene segments. For a sequence to be retained, a match of at least six nucleotides to both a V gene segment and a J gene segment was required. Rearrangements were called productive when the CDR3 lacked stop codons and stayed in frame with V and J; all others were non-productive. CDR3 was defined according to IMGT convention as the region running from the second conserved V-encoded cysteine to the conserved J-encoded phenylalanine. The earlier analysis of fewer than 700 of the donors excluded sequences that lacked an unambiguous match to a single V gene segment. In an earlier analysis of 587 of the donors, V segments were called functional above 56.7% productive rearrangements and were called segregating when the between-donor standard deviation exceeded 5%. To diagnose cytomegalovirus status from the catalog of TCR beta chain sequences, a statistical classification framework was built. In a later analysis, V and J genes were assigned by comparing TCR nucleotide sequences against IMGT/GENE-DB human TR gene sequences. A later analysis assigned CDR3 sequences and most-parsimonious VDJ recombination scenarios with the TCRdist pipeline. A later analysis defined each TCR beta chain by its CDR3 amino acid sequence plus V-gene family, and excluded reads lacking a unique V-gene family. As a way to deal with suspected cross-contamination and a sequencing artifact, a later analysis dropped 450 to 600 nucleotide sequences that were highly shared and had low generation probability. For each public chain, a later analysis derived a clonal expansion index from normalized ranks of inferred template counts within each repertoire. In a later analysis, generation probabilities were computed with a VDJ recombination model fitted to out-of-frame rearrangements, and the resulting probabilities were checked against IGoR. Hypergeometric tests were used in a later analysis to score TCR-TCR, TCR-HLA and TCR-CMV co-occurrence, with a repertoire-size bias correction applied to the TCR pairs. To estimate false discovery rates, a later analysis permuted the HLA or CMV assignments 20 times. In a later analysis, co-occurring TCRs were grouped using DBSCAN, with TCRdist sequence similarity added in when clustering inside HLA-allele-positive subsets. For co-occurrence clustering, repertoires with fewer than 30,000 or more than 120,000 public chains were excluded, along with four or five repertoires with anomalous nucleotide sharing. The source is immuneACCESS, and TCRdb retained only in-frame sequences with V and J called. Part of the clones is not carried over; for the studies checked, unresolved V genes explain less than half of this, and the remainder is unexplained. V and J calls and clone size are given by that table; D and trimming were obtained from the DNA. This sample holds under 200,000 clones; over 65% were observed only once. The ten largest clones represent 0.7% to 0.85% of the sample.

What the work shows at the level of the full study, not this receptor alone: CMV serostatus was the only immune exposure information available for the cohort. Correlated functional status among segregating V segments might reflect linkage disequilibrium, but an unknown experimental factor could not be ruled out. The authors suggested that the approach could potentially be generalized to other disease states and immunological phenotypes. A later analysis associated roughly 17,000 TCR beta sequences with specific HLA alleles at a false discovery rate of 0.05. Most CMV-associated TCR beta chains appeared to be HLA-restricted in a later analysis, and the HLA associations seemed to be driven largely by CMV exposure. The sequencing pipeline was judged likely to have produced a cluster of highly shared sequence variants as a technical artifact. A later genetic analysis reported fewer N-insertions in productive TCRs among donors in an Asian-associated ancestry cluster than the roughly 670-donor mean. In a later analysis, the rate of TCR association differed among HLA loci, with DRB1 alleles having the most associated TCRs and HLA-C alleles having the fewest. A later analysis found that HLA-associated TCR beta chains were more clonally expanded and had lower generation probabilities than equally common non-associated chains. A few of the identified cytomegalovirus-associated TCR beta chains were confirmed in vitro to be specific for cytomegalovirus antigens. Because HLA typing was missing for some donors at each locus, association tests included only the typed subset. According to a later analysis, parvovirus B19, influenza, CMV and Epstein-Barr virus appeared linked to several top co-occurrence clusters. Only TCR beta chains were sequenced in this cohort, and the absence of alpha or paired-chain data limited detectable features. When HLA alleles, especially DR and DQ, strongly co-occurred, TCR associations were difficult to assign to individual alleles. The earlier analysis of some 540 of the donors excluded roughly 17 rarely observed V segments, including chromosome 9 orphons, because counts were too low. In both the original and validation cohorts, the classifier was reported to diagnose cytomegalovirus status with high specificity and sensitivity. A further reported finding was that TCR beta sequences accurately predicted the HLA-A and HLA-B alleles for most subjects in the first cohort. The study gave a list of under 200 TCR beta chains associated with cytomegalovirus. V-gene and J-gene trimming of TCR beta chains was associated with a missense DCLRE1C variant in a later genetic analysis, and the association was replicated in an independent cohort. In an earlier analysis of 450 to 750 of the donors, most TCR beta V segments appeared in productive rearrangements about 90% or about 30% of the time, broadly matching IMGT annotations. While some public TCRs were present in many individuals, most TCR sequences turned up only very rarely across donors. Roughly uniform sequencing depth across donors was assumed in presence/absence analyses, although this assumption may not hold. Some IMGT-functional V segments, including TRBV6-2 and TRBV6-3, could not be distinguished by the 87-base-pair reads and were therefore excluded.

Per the germline V gene, MDHEN is the CDR1 and SYDVKM is the CDR2. Including the terminal cysteine and phenylalanine, the CDR3 comprises 17 residues. CDR3 DNA is the only sequence kept; it has 51 bases, read in frame from the first base. Cut back by 2 bases and 6 bases, the V and J ends lie 22 bases apart. Remarks on this clone: The antigen it binds to is not known. No base-level quality is on record; no much larger clone is a single base apart.

The TCR originated in a female donor in good health and CMV-seronegative. The sequenced material came from PBMCs. Recombination connected TRBV28 to TRBJ1-1; the D gene is perhaps TRBD1, on 5 matching bases. The CDR3 reads CASSLLVGAGGGPEAFF. The DNA sequence reads TGTGCCAGCAGTTTACTGGTAGGTGCCGGGGGTGGGCCTGAAGCTTTCTTT.